A single sample gave rise to the 17 T cell receptor beta chains below, sequenced in a study of cytomegalovirus exposure and HLA in healthy donors. This PCR relied on a set of 60 Vbeta primers and 13 Jbeta primers. Some clones are missing from TCRdb's copy, which holds only in-frame ones; the method was immunoSEQ multiplex PCR. The table lists about 140,000 clones, more than 65% of them singletons. The sample taken for sequencing was PBMCs. These receptors originate from a woman in her twenties or thirties in good health and CMV-seronegative.

Details on this clone: This CDR3 is also generated by other DNA sequences in the sample. The J gene is TRBJ1-1, the V gene TRBV7-3; 9 positions agree with TRBD1. The germline gives CDR1 SGHTA, CDR2 FQGTGA. The CDR3 extends over 14 amino acids. V dropped 5 bases and J dropped 3; count of bases not matched to a gene: 4. CDR3 in amino acids: CASSLTGGDTEAFF. The CDR3 coding sequence is TGTGCCAGCAGCCTGACAGGGGGGGACACTGAAGCTTTCTTT.

This clone was recorded only once. CDR3 nucleotide sequence: TGCAGCGTTTTAGCCGGGGATCCCTCCTATGGCTACACCTTC. It yields the protein CSVLAGDPSYGYTF. This chain joins TRBV29-1 and TRBJ1-2; D call uncertain. The CDR3 extends over 14 amino acids. Germline CDR1 and CDR2: SQVTM and ANQGSEA. V lost 5 bases to trimming and J lost 4 bases, with 17 bases between them.

In nucleotides, the CDR3 is TGCACCAGCAGCCTTCCTAAAGGGGACAACCGCGAGCAGTACGTC. Its translation: CTSSLPKGDNREQYV. This chain connects TRBV1 to TRBJ2-7; the DNA was not used to check the table's D call, TRBD1. TRBV1 is noted as a pseudogene. The CDR3 sequence is 15 residues long.

The chain links TRBV28 to TRBJ2-7; D may be TRBD1 (5 bases). Germline V gene lookup returns CDR1 MDHEN and CDR2 SYDVKM. The V and J ends lost 6 bases and 0 bases respectively, with 12 bases between them. The CDR3 consists of 14 residues. The CDR3 DNA follows: TGTGCCAGCAGCTTAGGGGCGGTCTCCTACGAGCAGTACTTC. Its translation: CASSLGAVSYEQYF. Full variable domain (missing parts from reference TRBV28 and TRBJ2-7): DVKVTQSSRYLVKRTGEKVFLECVQDMDHENMFWYRQDPGLGLRLIYFSYDVKMKEKGDIPEGYSVSREKKERFSLILESASTNQTSMYLCASSLGAVSYEQYFGPGTRLTVT.

This clone showed up just once. The V and J genes are TRBV19 and TRBJ1-6, with 8 bases matching TRBD1. Germline CDR1 LNHDA, CDR2 SQIVND (reference sequence). The CDR3 runs to 14 residues. J gave up 9 bases and V 7 bases, and 8 bases lay outside the gene matches. The chain's CDR3 is CASKQGVESSPLHF. The CDR3 DNA sequence: TGTGCCAGTAAACAGGGGGTGGAGAGTTCACCCCTCCACTTT.

The chain employs TRBV13 and TRBJ2-3, with 8 bases identical to TRBD2. Germline V lookup: CDR1 PRHDT, CDR2 FYEKMQ (reference sequence). The CDR3 contains 17 residues. The trim removed 4 bases at V and 3 bases at J, leaving 12 bases unmatched. CDR3 in DNA: TGTGCCAGCAGCTACTCAGGGGCGGGAGGAATTACAGATACGCAGTATTTT. It translates to CASSYSGAGGITDTQYF. Full variable domain (outside the CDR3, taken from reference TRBV13 and TRBJ2-3): AAGVIQSPRHLIKEKRETATLKCYPIPRHDTVYWYQQGPGQDPQFLISFYEKMQSDKGSIPDRFSAQQFSDYHSELNMSSLELGDSALYFCASSYSGAGGITDTQYFGPGTRLTVL.

This clone has only one observation. V is TRBV5-4 and J is TRBJ1-1; D not certain. Germline V CDR1 and CDR2: SGHNT, YYREEE (reference sequence). CDR3 length: 14 amino acids. Trimming pared 7 bases from V and 1 base from J, leaving 14 bases between. The CDR3 DNA reads as TGTGCCAGCGTTCCTCGGGGAGGGAACACTGAAGCTTTCTTT. The encoded protein is CASVPRGGNTEAFF.

DNA for the CDR3: TGTGCCAGCAGTTTAACGGCGCGGGGGGGAAATACCGGGGAGCTGTTTTTT. Protein product: CASSLTARGGNTGELFF. This chain links TRBV27 with TRBJ2-2; 9 bases map to TRBD2. CDR3 length: 17 amino acids. From germline, CDR1 is MNHEY and CDR2 SMNVEV (reference sequence). J was trimmed by 5 bases and V by 2 bases; bases with no gene match: 9.

V gene TRBV2 combines with J gene TRBJ1-2; 9 positions match TRBD1. With V trimmed by 6 bases and J by 6 bases, 8 bases remained unmatched. The CDR3 extends over 14 amino acids. CDR1 and CDR2 (germline): SNHLY, FYNNEI. The CDR3 loop reads CASRRDREIDGYTF. Here the CDR3 DNA reads TGTGCCAGCAGACGGGACAGGGAGATCGATGGCTACACCTTC.

This clone was seen a single time. The chain joins TRBV29-1 to TRBJ1-2; 9 bases match TRBD1. The germline CDR1 and CDR2 sequences are SQVTM and ANQGSEA. The CDR3 consists of 11 residues. V was pared by 6 bases and J by 7 bases, with 3 bases of the junction left unmatched. CDR3 DNA sequence: TGCAGCGTACAGGGGGCGTTTGGCTACACCTTC. As protein: CSVQGAFGYTF.

V and J are TRBV6-1 and TRBJ2-1, with TRBD2 identical over 8 bases. The V gene's germline CDR1 is MNHNS and CDR2 SASEGT. V was pared by 4 bases and J by 2 bases, with 7 bases of the junction left unmatched. The CDR3 covers 16 residues. CDR3 protein: CASSGLLADAYNEQFF. The CDR3 DNA follows: TGTGCCAGCAGTGGATTACTAGCGGACGCCTACAATGAGCAGTTCTTC.

The V gene is TRBV5-1, the J gene TRBJ2-3, with TRBD2 matching 12 bases. Germline loops: CDR1 SGHRS, CDR2 YFSETQ. The CDR3 is 16 residues long. V was pared by 0 bases and J by 2 bases, with 1 base of the junction left unmatched. CDR3 coding DNA: TGCGCCAGCAGCTTGGGACTAGCGGGAGTCACAGATACGCAGTATTTT. It specifies CASSLGLAGVTDTQYF.

In its sample, this clone was seen a few times. The chain recombines TRBV28 with TRBJ2-7; 11 bases fit TRBD2. The germline gives CDR1 MDHEN, CDR2 SYDVKM. J gave up 3 bases and V 10 bases, and 11 bases lay outside the gene matches. This CDR3 comprises 15 residues. Written as DNA, the CDR3 is TGTGCCACCAAGACTCCTAGCGGGAGGTACTACGAGCAGTACTTC. Translated, it gives CATKTPSGRYYEQYF. The entire variable domain, with the rest obtained from reference TRBV28 and TRBJ2-7, is as follows: DVKVTQSSRYLVKRTGEKVFLECVQDMDHENMFWYRQDPGLGLRLIYFSYDVKMKEKGDIPEGYSVSREKKERFSLILESASTNQTSMYLCATKTPSGRYYEQYFGPGTRLTVT.

The chain joins TRBV29-1 to TRBJ1-1; 7 nucleotides match TRBD1. The CDR3 spans 13 residues. With 4 bases clipped from V and 3 bases from J, the junction kept 5 bases outside the gene matches. Germline loops: CDR1 SQVTM, CDR2 ANQGSEA. CDR3 sequence: CSVVKGQYTEAFF. CDR3 in DNA: TGCAGCGTTGTAAAGGGACAGTACACTGAAGCTTTCTTT. Using reference TRBV29-1 and TRBJ1-1 for the parts outside the CDR3, the full variable domain is SAVISQKPSRDICQRGTSLTIQCQVDSQVTMMFWYRQQPGQSLTLIATANQGSEATYESGFVIDKFPISRPNLTFSTLTVSNMSPEDSSIYLCSVVKGQYTEAFFGQGTRLTVV.

The chain has TRBV5-1 and TRBJ2-7; D possibly corresponds to TRBD1 (5 bases). Germline CDR1 reads SGHRS; CDR2 reads YFSETQ. The V end was cut by 0 bases, the J end by 2 bases, with 12 bases between. CDR3 length: 15 residues. The CDR3 DNA sequence: TGCGCCAGCAGCTTGGAAGGACAACCACCCTACGAGCAGTACTTC. Translated, it gives CASSLEGQPPYEQYF.

The chain carries TRBV28 and TRBJ2-5; 7 bases align to TRBD1. The CDR3 totals 13 residues. With V trimmed by 5 bases and J by 4 bases, 4 bases remained unmatched. Germline-derived CDR1 and CDR2 are MDHEN and SYDVKM. As DNA, the CDR3 is TGTGCCAGCAGTCACAGGGGCAGAGAGACCCAGTACTTC. Its translation: CASSHRGRETQYF. The whole variable domain, filled in from reference TRBV28 and TRBJ2-5, reads DVKVTQSSRYLVKRTGEKVFLECVQDMDHENMFWYRQDPGLGLRLIYFSYDVKMKEKGDIPEGYSVSREKKERFSLILESASTNQTSMYLCASSHRGRETQYFGPGTRLLVL.

J is TRBJ1-6 and V is TRBV6-6; D is perhaps TRBD1 (6 bases). Trimming cost V 3 bases and J 0 bases, with 9 bases left between them. CDR3 length: 16 residues. Germline lookup yields CDR1 MNHNY and CDR2 SVGAGI (reference sequence). The CDR3 here is CASSYQDSSYNSPLHF. CDR3 DNA sequence: TGTGCCAGCAGTTATCAGGACAGCTCCTATAATTCACCCCTCCACTTT.